The clone carrying this T cell receptor (beta chain) has at least ten counts. Its target is not known. Researchers used genomic DNA as the template to profile TCR beta VDJ and CDR3. TCRdb reanalysed the reads using MiXCR and keeps one entry per CDR3 protein. The sample comprises hundreds of thousands of distinct CDR3 sequences, over 25% of which are singletons, and 0.82% rests with the top ten. This sample was included in a study of CD8+CD57+ T cells in acquired aplastic anemia. Looking at the study overall: Quantities of DNA derived from sorted CD4+ and CD8+ cells averaged about 3.2 ug.

Regarding the study as a whole: Patients and controls were not found to differ significantly in CD8+ Simpson's diversity.

Patients chosen for sequencing had shown CD8+CD57+ cell expansion by flow cytometry. Severe acquired aplastic anemia was present in all patients. Blood samples were obtained from patients who had received no prior therapy. CDR1 is DFQATT, CDR2 SNEGSKA, per germline (reference sequence). This CDR3 has 15 residues. J gave up 4 bases and V 3 bases, and 7 bases lay outside the gene matches. V and J are TRBV20-1 and TRBJ2-7, with 12 bases matching TRBD2. This clonotype was sampled from a human donor with aplastic anemia. Sequencing was performed on sorted CD4+, CD8+, or CD8+CD57+ T cells (not recorded which) from PBMCs. The CDR3 loop is CSARPLAGGVYEQYF. DNA for the CDR3: TGCAGTGCTAGGCCACTAGCGGGAGGTGTGTACGAGCAGTACTTC.